The rows below give T cell receptor beta chains drawn from one sample of a study of CD4+ T cells in melanoma. Data came from immunoSEQ multiplex PCR; TCRdb stores just in-frame clones and leaves some out. The sample contains 11,000 or so clones, roughly three quarters of which appear only once. The specimen sequenced was cells from a culture (not recorded whether cultured in vitro). These receptors all come from a human donor with melanoma. CDR3s include the opening cysteine and the closing phenylalanine or tryptophan. D genes are given only for firm matches. Where a row states a size, it is once, few, many or the class of an expanded clone; other rows omit it.

>TRBV19|.|TRBJ1-1|.
TGTGCCAGTAGTCGGATAGGCACTGAAGCTTTCTTT
CASSRIGTEAFF
>TRBV6-6|TRBD1|TRBJ1-3|.
TGTGCCACCGGGACAGGGGGAAACACCATATATTTT
CATGTGGNTIYF
>TRBV13|TRBD2|TRBJ2-5|once
TGTGCCAGCAGCTCGAGCGGGGGGGCAGGGACCCAGTACTTC
CASSSSGGAGTQYF
>TRBV7-8|.|TRBJ2-7|.
TGTGCCAGCAGCCCCTTGATCGTTGCCAACGAGCAGTACTTC
CASSPLIVANEQYF
>TRBV14|.|TRBJ2-5|.
TGTGCCAGCAGCCAAGACCTAAGCGTGTATGCAGCCCAGTACTTC
CASSQDLSVYAAQYF
>TRBV19|TRBD1|TRBJ2-6|.
TGTGCCAGTAGTATTTGGGGACAGGGGCCTTGGCCTGGGGCCAACGTCCTGACTTTC
CASSIWGQGPWPGANVLTF
>TRBV2|.|TRBJ2-7|.
TGTGCCAGCAGTCCATCGGTCCAGGGAATCAAGCAGTACTTC
CASSPSVQGIKQYF
>TRBV11-2|.|TRBJ1-3|few
TGTGCCAGCAGCTTAGATTATCGGCCCCTCTCTGGAAACACCATATATTTT
CASSLDYRPLSGNTIYF
>TRBV19|.|TRBJ1-2|once
TGTGCCAGTACCGCTCCCAAACAGGGCGTGGGCTATGGCTACACCTTC
CASTAPKQGVGYGYTF
>TRBV5-1|.|TRBJ2-7|.
TGCGCCAGCAGCTTGGGACCTACAGAAACCTACGAGCAGTACTTC
CASSLGPTETYEQYF
>TRBV7-2|.|TRBJ1-6|few
TGTGCCAGCCCCGACAGCCCGACAGACACAAATTCACCCCTCCACTTT
CASPDSPTDTNSPLHF
>TRBV5-1|.|TRBJ2-7|medium-sized
TGCGCCAGCAGCTTGGGTCAGATCTACGAGCAGTACTTC
CASSLGQIYEQYF
>TRBV2|.|TRBJ2-5|.
TGTGCCAGCAGTGAAGCGTCAGACCAAGAGACCCAGTACTTC
CASSEASDQETQYF
>TRBV6-6|.|TRBJ1-4|few
TGTGCCAGCAGCCTCGATTATAATGAAAAACTGTTTTTT
CASSLDYNEKLFF
>TRBV18|.|TRBJ1-4|.
TGTGCCAGCTCACCAGACAGAACTAATGAAAAACTGTTTTTT
CASSPDRTNEKLFF
>TRBV9|TRBD1|TRBJ1-4|.
TGTGCCAGCAGCGTAGCTCCGACAGGGAGTGAAAAACTGTTTTTT
CASSVAPTGSEKLFF
>TRBV6-5|.|TRBJ1-2|few
TGTGCCAGCAGTTACTCGAAGCTAAACTATGGCTACACCTTC
CASSYSKLNYGYTF
>TRBV5-4|.|TRBJ1-1|.
TGTGCCTATTATAGTGTTGGGGCTTGGGCTGAAGCTTTCTTT
CAYYSVGAWAEAFF
>TRBV27|TRBD2|TRBJ2-3|.
TGTGCCAGCTCATGGGGGGGACCCACAGATACGCAGTATTTT
CASSWGGPTDTQYF
>TRBV5-4|.|TRBJ2-1|.
TGTGCCAGCAGCTTACGACAGAACTCCTACAATGAGCAGTTCTTC
CASSLRQNSYNEQFF
>TRBV5-1|.|TRBJ2-2|.
TGCGCCAGCAGCTTCAGATATTCGACAGTAAACGCCGGGGAGCTGTTTTTT
CASSFRYSTVNAGELFF
>TRBV30|.|TRBJ1-5|few
TGTGCCTGGAGTACCACAGGGTGGCGTCAGCCCCAGCATTTT
CAWSTTGWRQPQHF
>TRBV5-1|.|TRBJ2-2|few
TGCGCCAGCAGCTTGGATGCTGGTGGAACCGGGGAGCTGTTTTTT
CASSLDAGGTGELFF
>TRBV19|.|TRBJ1-3|few
TGTGCCAGTACCATGATTGCTTATTCTGGAAACACCATATATTTT
CASTMIAYSGNTIYF
>TRBV11-2|TRBD2|TRBJ2-2|.
TGTGCCAGCAGCTCGGGACTAGCGGGCCCCACCGGGGAGCTGTTTTTT
CASSSGLAGPTGELFF
>TRBV11-2|.|TRBJ2-5|.
TGTGCCAGCAGCTTCCAGGGGGCGGGGGGTCAAGAGACCCAGTACTTC
CASSFQGAGGQETQYF
>TRBV6-1|.|TRBJ1-1|.
TGTGCCAGCAGTGCGGGGACCGCGAACTCGGAAGCTTTCTTT
CASSAGTANSEAFF
>TRBV18|TRBD1|TRBJ2-7|once
TGTGCCAGCTCACCCCGACAGGGGGACGAGCAGTACTTC
CASSPRQGDEQYF
>TRBV18|.|TRBJ1-2|.
TGTGCCAGCTCACCTTCGACAGACTATGGCTACACCTTC
CASSPSTDYGYTF
>TRBV5-6|.|TRBJ1-5|once
TGTGCCAGCAGCTTGAATTCCTGGGGGGCCCAGCATTTT
CASSLNSWGAQHF
>TRBV7-9|TRBD2|TRBJ2-3|.
TGTGCCAGCAGCGCAACCGGGACTAGTCCCATGGGCACAGATACGCAGTATTTT
CASSATGTSPMGTDTQYF
>TRBV9|TRBD1|TRBJ1-2|.
TGTGCCAGCAGCGTCCTTCCAGGGGGAGACTATGGCTACACCTTC
CASSVLPGGDYGYTF
>TRBV2|TRBD1|TRBJ1-1|.
TGTGCCAGCACCCGGGACAGGGTAAACACTGAAGCTTTCTTT
CASTRDRVNTEAFF
>TRBV27|.|TRBJ1-4|.
TGTGCCAGCAGTTCCGCCCAACAGGGATACGAAAAACTGTTTTTT
CASSSAQQGYEKLFF
>TRBV5-1|.|TRBJ1-2|.
TGCGCCAGCAGCTGGGGGCAGCTAGACGACTATGGCTACACCTTC
CASSWGQLDDYGYTF
>TRBV10-2|.|TRBJ1-5|.
TGCGCCAGCAGTGAGTCTGACGGCAATCAGCCCCAGCATTTT
CASSESDGNQPQHF
>TRBV15|.|TRBJ1-6|few
TGTGCCACCAGCAGAGAATCCCCCGGAAACCGTTATTCACCCCTCCACTTT
CATSRESPGNRYSPLHF
>TRBV2|TRBD2|TRBJ2-7|.
TGTGCCAGCAGAGAGACTAGCGGGAGCTACGAGCAGTACTTC
CASRETSGSYEQYF
>TRBV28|.|TRBJ1-3|.
TGTGCCAGCACCCTCAGCCACTCTGGAAACACCATATATTTT
CASTLSHSGNTIYF
>TRBV6-1|.|TRBJ1-5|.
TGTGCCAGCAACGGACGTCAGCCCCAGCATTTT
CASNGRQPQHF
>TRBV30|.|TRBJ1-4|.
TGTGCCTGGAGTGTACTCGGGGCGGGCGCCAGGATTTTT
CAWSVLGAGARIF
>TRBV10-3|.|TRBJ1-1|.
TGTGCCATCAGTGAGTTGGGTGAAGCTTTCTTT
CAISELGEAFF
>TRBV6-5|.|TRBJ2-7|few
TGTGCCAGCAGCCGCCCTCCCTACGAGCAGTACTTC
CASSRPPYEQYF
>TRBV7-9|.|TRBJ1-4|.
TGTGCCAGCAGCTCCAGGGCGAGTAGTGCTGAAAAACTGTTTTTT
CASSSRASSAEKLFF
>TRBV7-6|.|TRBJ2-1|.
TGTGCCAGCAGCTTGTTGTCTCGTGGCAATGAGCAGTTCTTC
CASSLLSRGNEQFF
>TRBV28|.|TRBJ1-2|once
TGTGCCAGCAGTCCATCATCCCATGGCTACACCTTC
CASSPSSHGYTF
>TRBV6-5|.|TRBJ2-5|once
TGTGCCAGCAGTTTTGCTGGGGGGCCGGAGGAGACCCAGTACTTC
CASSFAGGPEETQYF
>TRBV4-1|TRBD1|TRBJ1-2|few
TGCGCCAGCAGCCAAGACCTGGGGACAGGGGTAAACTATGGCTACACCTTC
CASSQDLGTGVNYGYTF
>TRBV7-6|.|TRBJ2-2|few
TGTGCCAGCAGCTTAGTCGGTCCAACGCGGGGGCCCGGTGGGACCGGGGAGCTGTTTTTT
CASSLVGPTRGPGGTGELFF
>TRBV10-2|.|TRBJ2-7|once
TGCGCCAGCAGGGGGACCGCGACCTACGAGCAGTACTTC
CASRGTATYEQYF